The 7 T cell receptor beta chains listed next were all sequenced from one sample in a study of shared clonotypes between healthy human individuals. Using immunoSEQ multiplex PCR, the repertoire was profiled, and TCRdb retains in-frame clones only, with some absent. The repertoire holds 1.6 million or so clones, around 97% seen once, with approximately 1.2% in the top ten. Sample: naive CD4+ T cells sorted from blood. Documented subset: CD45RA+ positively selected. Receptor source: a man aged 25 to 40 in good health.

With regard to this clone: Other DNA sequences of this sample code for an identical CDR3. The J gene is TRBJ2-2, the V gene TRBV7-2; unclear D gene. The CDR3 sequence is 12 residues long. Germline V gene lookup returns CDR1 SGHTA and CDR2 FQGNSA. V lost 1 base and J 6 bases, leaving 3 bases between the germline ends. The CDR3 coding sequence is TGTGCCAGCAGCTTAGACTCCGGGGAGCTGTTTTTT. Residues: CASSLDSGELFF. The complete variable domain, with remaining parts taken from reference TRBV7-2 and TRBJ2-2, reads GAGVSQSPSNKVTEKGKDVELRCDPISGHTALYWYRQSLGQGLEFLIYFQGNSAPDKSGLPSDRFSAERTGGSVSTLTIQRTQQEDSAVYLCASSLDSGELFFGEGSRLTVL.

The chain links TRBV9 to TRBJ1-1; TRBD1 might be the D (6 bases). V was trimmed by 0 bases and J by 3 bases, leaving 12 bases between them. CDR1 is SGDLS, CDR2 YYNGEE, per germline. The CDR3 is made up of 15 amino acids. CDR3 loop: CASSVGPGGHTEAFF. CDR3 nucleotide sequence: TGTGCCAGCAGCGTAGGGCCGGGGGGGCACACTGAAGCTTTCTTT. Full variable domain (outside the CDR3, taken from reference TRBV9 and TRBJ1-1): DSGVTQTPKHLITATGQRVTLRCSPRSGDLSVYWYQQSLDQGLQFLIQYYNGEERAKGNILERFSAQQFPDLHSELNLSSLELGDSALYFCASSVGPGGHTEAFFGQGTRLTVV.

The chain uses TRBV7-6 and TRBJ2-1; no reliable D call. Per germline, CDR1 SGHVS and CDR2 FNYEAQ. The CDR3 is 15 residues long. The V end lost 2 bases, the J end lost 7 bases, and 15 bases lay between the germline ends. CDR3 loop: CASSLLVSNRNEQFF. The CDR3 DNA follows: TGTGCCAGCAGCTTACTCGTTTCGAACCGAAATGAGCAGTTCTTC.

The chain employs TRBV29-1 and TRBJ2-5; D remains unclear. V lost 4 bases to trimming and J lost 5 bases, with 14 bases between them. The CDR3 spans 13 residues. Germline CDR1 reads SQVTM; CDR2 reads ANQGSEA. Here the CDR3 reads CSVALVRYETQYF. CDR3 DNA sequence: TGCAGCGTTGCCCTAGTTAGATACGAGACCCAGTACTTC.

The chain uses TRBV25-1 and TRBJ2-7; 7 bases are shared with TRBD2. With 3 bases clipped from V and 6 bases from J, the junction kept 8 bases outside the gene matches. The CDR3 sequence is 14 residues long. From germline, CDR1 is MGHDK and CDR2 SYGVNS. CDR3 in DNA: TGTGCCAGCAGTGATGCGGGGGTGGAACGCGAGCAGTACTTC. It encodes CASSDAGVEREQYF.

The chain uses TRBV18 and TRBJ1-2, with D unclear. The length of the CDR3 is 16 residues. Trimming stripped 0 bases from V and 4 bases from J, with 15 bases between. Germline CDR1 is KGHSH and CDR2 is LQKENI. The CDR3 region is CASSPPRLQTGYGYTF. CDR3 bases: TGTGCCAGCTCACCACCGAGACTCCAAACCGGCTATGGCTACACCTTC.

The J gene is TRBJ1-5, the V gene TRBV27; weak D call: TRBD1 (5 bases). Germline V gene sequence: CDR1 MNHEY, CDR2 SMNVEV (reference sequence). The V gene lost 3 bases and the J gene lost 7 bases, with 10 bases spanning the gap. This CDR3 contains 13 residues. For the CDR3, the DNA is TGTGCCAGCAGTTTCCAAGGGGTCCAGCCCCAGCATTTT. Amino acid sequence: CASSFQGVQPQHF.